This is a list of T cell receptor beta chains from one sample in a study of blood T cells in healthy people across ages. TCRdb redid the calling of the 5' RACE reads with MiXCR, one entry per CDR3 protein. The sample includes 1 million to 1.2 million distinct CDR3 sequences, more than 30% of them seen just once. Source material: blood. The receptors originated from a man between 18 and 29 years old in good health. CDR3s include the opening cysteine and the closing phenylalanine or tryptophan. A D gene is named only where the DNA matches it firmly. A row's size may be missing; if present it is once, few, many or a size class.

CASPPPKVHQPQHF,TGTGCCAGCCCACCACCGAAGGTCCATCAGCCCCAGCATTTT,-,TRBV18,-,TRBJ1-5
CASSLSIPGSSEAFF,TGTGCCAGCAGCCTCTCCATTCCAGGGAGCTCTGAAGCTTTCTTT,-,TRBV7-9,-,TRBJ1-1
CSARKGENTEAFF,TGCAGCGCCCGTAAGGGCGAGAACACTGAAGCTTTCTTT,-,TRBV29-1,few,TRBJ1-1
CASSLRPSGSSTEAFF,TGCGCCAGCAGCTTGAGACCATCGGGGTCGAGCACTGAAGCTTTCTTT,-,TRBV5-1,-,TRBJ1-1
CASSPYADTQYF,TGTGCCAGCAGCCCTTACGCGGATACGCAGTATTTT,-,TRBV11-2,-,TRBJ2-3
CASARGPLTDTQYF,TGTGCCAGCGCCAGGGGCCCTCTCACAGATACGCAGTATTTT,-,TRBV6-5,few,TRBJ2-3
CASSHVGGRHLFNYGYTF,TGTGCCAGCAGCCACGTAGGGGGTAGACATCTCTTTAACTATGGCTACACCTTC,-,TRBV3-1,few,TRBJ1-2
CASSPLRETEAFF,TGTGCCAGCTCACCTCTCAGGGAAACTGAAGCTTTCTTT,-,TRBV18,once,TRBJ1-1
CASSKLGGGINQPQHF,TGTGCCAGCAGTAAATTGGGGGGTGGAATCAATCAGCCCCAGCATTTT,-,TRBV27,-,TRBJ1-5
CASSLTEAFF,TGTGCCAGCAGTCTCACTGAAGCTTTCTTT,-,TRBV7-9,few,TRBJ1-1
CAITGTGGNNEQFF,TGTGCCATCACCGGGACAGGGGGCAACAATGAGCAGTTCTTC,TRBD1,TRBV10-3,-,TRBJ2-1
CASSLPLLTDTQYF,TGTGCCAGCAGCTTGCCCTTGCTCACAGATACGCAGTATTTT,-,TRBV5-5,once,TRBJ2-3
CAISVAGDGELFF,TGTGCCATCAGTGTGGCGGGAGACGGGGAGCTGTTTTTT,TRBD2,TRBV10-3,-,TRBJ2-2
CASSLAAQETQYF,TGCGCCAGCAGCTTGGCCGCCCAAGAGACCCAGTACTTC,-,TRBV5-1,few,TRBJ2-5
CSVEGGSAEKLFF,TGCAGCGTCGAAGGGGGGTCGGCTGAAAAACTGTTTTTT,-,TRBV29-1,-,TRBJ1-4
CASSQEPLNLRSYGYTF,TGTGCCAGCAGCCAAGAACCTCTTAATCTGCGTAGCTATGGCTACACCTTC,-,TRBV4-2,few,TRBJ1-2
CAISEDPNYGYTF,TGTGCCATCAGTGAAGACCCAAACTATGGCTACACCTTC,-,TRBV10-3,-,TRBJ1-2
CASSPETGILETQYF,TGCGCCAGCAGCCCTGAGACAGGGATCTTGGAGACCCAGTACTTC,TRBD1,TRBV5-1,-,TRBJ2-5
CASSPVAGSSYEQYF,TGTGCCAGCAGCCCCGTAGCGGGGAGCTCCTACGAGCAGTACTTC,TRBD2,TRBV3-1,-,TRBJ2-7
CASSQGYRGGYTF,TGTGCCAGCAGCCAAGGGTATAGGGGTGGCTACACCTTC,-,TRBV3-1,many,TRBJ1-2